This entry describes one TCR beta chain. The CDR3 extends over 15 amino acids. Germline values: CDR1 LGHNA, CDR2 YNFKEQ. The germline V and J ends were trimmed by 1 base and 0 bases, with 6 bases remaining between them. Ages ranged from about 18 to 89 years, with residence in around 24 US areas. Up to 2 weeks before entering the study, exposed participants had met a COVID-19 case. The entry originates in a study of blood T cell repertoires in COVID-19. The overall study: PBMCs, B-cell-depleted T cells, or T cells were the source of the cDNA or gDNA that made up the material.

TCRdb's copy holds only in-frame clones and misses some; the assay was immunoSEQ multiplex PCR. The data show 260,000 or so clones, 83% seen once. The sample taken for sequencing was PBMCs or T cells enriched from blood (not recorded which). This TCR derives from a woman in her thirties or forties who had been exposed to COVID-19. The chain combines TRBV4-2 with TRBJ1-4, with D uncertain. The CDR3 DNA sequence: TGTGCCAGCAGCCAAGTCGGGTCAACTAATGAAAAACTGTTTTTT. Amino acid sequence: CASSQVGSTNEKLFF.